This record concerns one T cell receptor (beta chain) sequence. The antigen is not known. The sample is drawn from a study of cytomegalovirus exposure and HLA in healthy donors. Overall study results and limits: In vitro, a few CMV-associated chains proved specific for CMV antigens.

60 Vbeta and 13 Jbeta primers were used in PCR. TCRdb keeps only in-frame clones here, not all; method: immunoSEQ multiplex PCR. The sample gives roughly 170,000 clones, about 80% of which show up once; under 7.5% is in the top ten. This CDR3 has 15 amino acids. V was pared by 2 bases and J by 5 bases, with 3 bases of the junction left unmatched. Germline V gene lookup returns CDR1 MNHEY and CDR2 SVGAGI. Material: PBMCs. The chain couples TRBV6-5 to TRBJ2-5, with 12 bases lining up with TRBD1. The source is a man aged 25 to 40 in good health and CMV-seropositive. For the CDR3, the DNA is TGTGCCAGCAGTTACGGGACAGGGGGCGCGGAGACCCAGTACTTC. Translated, it gives CASSYGTGGAETQYF.